Listed below are T cell receptor beta chains from one sample, sequenced in a study of cytomegalovirus exposure and HLA in healthy donors. Only in-frame clones appear in the TCRdb table, and some are missing; sequencing was by immunoSEQ multiplex PCR. The table lists about 110,000 clones, approximately 79% of them singletons. Sequences were obtained from PBMCs. These receptors came from a woman in her 40s in good health and CMV-seropositive. Both conserved end residues are part of each CDR3. D genes are given only for firm matches. Clone size appears in some rows only: once, few, many, or a class for an expanded clone.

cdr3_length	j_call	d_call	clone_size	v_call	cdr3_aa	cdr3_nt
14	TRBJ2-2	TRBD1	-	TRBV7-9	CARQGAANTGELFF	TGTGCCAGACAGGGGGCGGCGAACACCGGGGAGCTGTTTTTT
15	TRBJ2-5	TRBD2	-	TRBV10-2	CASRPAPSGGETQYF	TGCGCCAGCAGACCGGCCCCTAGCGGAGGAGAGACCCAGTACTTC
15	TRBJ1-1	-	-	TRBV5-1	CASKTGQNLNTEAFF	TGCGCCAGCAAGACTGGACAGAATTTGAACACTGAAGCTTTCTTT
16	TRBJ2-5	-	once	TRBV27	CASSWDQEGGQGTQYF	TGTGCCAGCAGTTGGGACCAAGAAGGAGGGCAGGGGACCCAGTACTTC
13	TRBJ1-6	TRBD1	-	TRBV10-3	CAMGTGGDSPLHF	TGTGCCATGGGGACAGGGGGAGATTCACCCCTCCACTTT
14	TRBJ2-7	-	few	TRBV7-3	CASSPSQTGDEQYF	TGTGCCAGCAGCCCCTCTCAGACGGGGGACGAGCAGTACTTC
15	TRBJ1-1	TRBD1	-	TRBV18	CASSPAGRGIFEAFF	TGTGCCAGCTCACCAGCAGGCAGGGGGATTTTTGAAGCTTTCTTT
15	TRBJ1-1	-	-	TRBV11-2	CASITSGGMGTEAFF	TGTGCCAGCATCACATCGGGGGGTATGGGGACTGAAGCTTTCTTT
13	TRBJ2-3	-	-	TRBV5-4	CASSLEGTDTQYF	TGTGCCAGCAGCCTCGAGGGTACAGATACGCAGTATTTT
14	TRBJ2-5	-	-	TRBV5-1	CASSQTVTQETQYF	TGCGCCAGCAGCCAGACAGTAACCCAAGAGACCCAGTACTTC
15	TRBJ1-3	TRBD1	-	TRBV25-1	CASSEFGTGGNTIYF	TGTGCCAGCAGTGAATTCGGGACAGGTGGAAACACCATATATTTT
15	TRBJ1-5	TRBD1	-	TRBV6-5	CASSYSTGSHQPQHF	TGTGCCAGCAGTTACTCGACAGGGAGTCATCAGCCCCAGCATTTT
16	TRBJ1-2	-	once	TRBV6-5	CASSYSRRTANYGYTF	TGTGCCAGCAGTTACTCGAGACGGACAGCTAACTATGGCTACACCTTC